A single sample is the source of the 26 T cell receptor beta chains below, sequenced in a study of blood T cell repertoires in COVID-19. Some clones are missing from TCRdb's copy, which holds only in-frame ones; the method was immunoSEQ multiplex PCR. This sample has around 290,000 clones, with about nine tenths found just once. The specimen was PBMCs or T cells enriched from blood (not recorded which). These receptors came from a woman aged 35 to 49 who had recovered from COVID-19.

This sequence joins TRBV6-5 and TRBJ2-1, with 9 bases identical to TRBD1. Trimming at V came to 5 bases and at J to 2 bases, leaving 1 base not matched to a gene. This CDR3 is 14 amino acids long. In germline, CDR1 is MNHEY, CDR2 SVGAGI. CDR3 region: CASSRDRAYNEQFF. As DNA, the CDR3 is TGTGCCAGCAGTCGGGACAGGGCCTACAATGAGCAGTTCTTC.

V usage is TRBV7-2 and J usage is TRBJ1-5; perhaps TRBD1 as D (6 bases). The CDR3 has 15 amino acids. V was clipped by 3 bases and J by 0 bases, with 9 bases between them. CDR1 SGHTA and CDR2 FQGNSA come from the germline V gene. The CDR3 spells CASSFSGDSNQPQHF. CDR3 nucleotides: TGTGCCAGCAGCTTTTCAGGGGATAGCAATCAGCCCCAGCATTTT.

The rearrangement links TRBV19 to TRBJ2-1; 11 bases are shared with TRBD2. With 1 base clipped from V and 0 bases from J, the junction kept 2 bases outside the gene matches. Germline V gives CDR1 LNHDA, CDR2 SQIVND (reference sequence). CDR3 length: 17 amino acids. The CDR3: CASSIALAGGSYNEQFF. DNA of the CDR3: TGTGCCAGTAGTATAGCTCTAGCGGGGGGCTCCTACAATGAGCAGTTCTTC.

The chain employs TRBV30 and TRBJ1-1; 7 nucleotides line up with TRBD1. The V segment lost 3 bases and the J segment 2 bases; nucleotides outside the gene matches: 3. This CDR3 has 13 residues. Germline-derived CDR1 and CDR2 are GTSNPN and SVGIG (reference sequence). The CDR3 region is CAWSRQGNTEAFF. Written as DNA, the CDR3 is TGTGCCTGGAGCCGACAGGGCAACACTGAAGCTTTCTTT.

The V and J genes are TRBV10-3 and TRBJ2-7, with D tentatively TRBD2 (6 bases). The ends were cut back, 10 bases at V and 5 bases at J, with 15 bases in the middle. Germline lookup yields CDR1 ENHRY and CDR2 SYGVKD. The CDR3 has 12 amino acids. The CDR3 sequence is CATRGMEDEQYF. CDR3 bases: TGTGCCACTCGGGGGATGGAGGACGAGCAGTACTTC.

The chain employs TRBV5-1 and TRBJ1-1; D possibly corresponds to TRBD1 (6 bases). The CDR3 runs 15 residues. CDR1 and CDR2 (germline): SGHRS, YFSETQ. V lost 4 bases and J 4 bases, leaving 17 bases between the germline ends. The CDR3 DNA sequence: TGCGCCAGCAGCGACCCGGGACATTCGCGCACTGAAGCTTTCTTT. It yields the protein CASSDPGHSRTEAFF.

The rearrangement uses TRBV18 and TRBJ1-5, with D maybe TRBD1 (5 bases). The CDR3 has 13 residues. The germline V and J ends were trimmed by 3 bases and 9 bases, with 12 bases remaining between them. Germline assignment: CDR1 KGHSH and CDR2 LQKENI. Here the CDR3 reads CASSPSSGGPQHF. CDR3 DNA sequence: TGTGCCAGCTCACCCTCCTCCGGGGGGCCCCAGCATTTT.

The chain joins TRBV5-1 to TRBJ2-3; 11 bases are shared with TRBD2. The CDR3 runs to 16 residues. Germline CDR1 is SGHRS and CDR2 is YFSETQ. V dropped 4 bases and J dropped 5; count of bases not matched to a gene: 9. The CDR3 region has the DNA TGCGCCAGCAGCCATTTAGCGGGGGGGGTAGAAGATACGCAGTATTTT. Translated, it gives CASSHLAGGVEDTQYF.

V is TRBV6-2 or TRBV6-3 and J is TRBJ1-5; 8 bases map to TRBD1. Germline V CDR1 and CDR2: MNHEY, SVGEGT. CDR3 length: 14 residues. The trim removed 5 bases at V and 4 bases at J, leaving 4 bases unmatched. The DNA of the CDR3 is TGTGCCAGCAGTCGAAGACAGGGGAATCAGCCCCAGCATTTT. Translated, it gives CASSRRQGNQPQHF.

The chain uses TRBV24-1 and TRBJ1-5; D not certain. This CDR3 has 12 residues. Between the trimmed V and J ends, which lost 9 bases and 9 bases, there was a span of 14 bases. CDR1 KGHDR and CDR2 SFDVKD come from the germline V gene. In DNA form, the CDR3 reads TGTGCCACCGTAACAACTCCAGGGCCCCAGCATTTT. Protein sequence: CATVTTPGPQHF.

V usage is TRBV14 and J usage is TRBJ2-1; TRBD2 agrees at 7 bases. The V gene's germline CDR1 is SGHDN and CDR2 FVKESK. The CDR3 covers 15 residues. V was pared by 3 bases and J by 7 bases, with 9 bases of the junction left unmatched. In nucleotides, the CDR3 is TGTGCCAGCAGCCACGGGGGGACGGTATTAAATGAGCAGTTCTTC. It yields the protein CASSHGGTVLNEQFF. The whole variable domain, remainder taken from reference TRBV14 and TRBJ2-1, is EAGVTQFPSHSVIEKGQTVTLRCDPISGHDNLYWYRRVMGKEIKFLLHFVKESKQDESGMPNNRFLAERTGGTYSTLKVQPAELEDSGVYFCASSHGGTVLNEQFFGPGTRLTVL.

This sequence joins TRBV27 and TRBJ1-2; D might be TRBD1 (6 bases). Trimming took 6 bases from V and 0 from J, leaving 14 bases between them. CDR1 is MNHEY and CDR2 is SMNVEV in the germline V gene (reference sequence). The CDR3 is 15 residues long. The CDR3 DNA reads TGTGCCAGCAGCAGTTTGGGGGCGGCTAACTATGGCTACACCTTC. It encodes CASSSLGAANYGYTF.

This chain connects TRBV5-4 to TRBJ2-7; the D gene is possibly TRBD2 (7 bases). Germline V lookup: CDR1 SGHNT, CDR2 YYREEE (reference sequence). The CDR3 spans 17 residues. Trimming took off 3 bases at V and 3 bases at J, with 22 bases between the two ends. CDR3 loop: CASSSGGPGSLFYEQYF. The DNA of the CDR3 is TGTGCCAGCAGCTCCGGGGGGCCCGGGTCCCTTTTCTACGAGCAGTACTTC.

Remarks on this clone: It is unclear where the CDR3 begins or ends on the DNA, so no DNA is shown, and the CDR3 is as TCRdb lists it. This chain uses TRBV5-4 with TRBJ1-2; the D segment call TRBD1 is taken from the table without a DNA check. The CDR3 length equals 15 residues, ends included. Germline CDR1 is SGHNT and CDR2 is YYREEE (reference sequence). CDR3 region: CASSFGSGQPRRYTF.

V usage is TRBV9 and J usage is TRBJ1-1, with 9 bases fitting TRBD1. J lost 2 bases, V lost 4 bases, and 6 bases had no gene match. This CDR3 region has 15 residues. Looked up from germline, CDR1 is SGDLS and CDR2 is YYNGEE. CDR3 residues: CASSRTGAFNTEAFF. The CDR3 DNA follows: TGTGCCAGCAGCCGGACAGGGGCTTTTAACACTGAAGCTTTCTTT.

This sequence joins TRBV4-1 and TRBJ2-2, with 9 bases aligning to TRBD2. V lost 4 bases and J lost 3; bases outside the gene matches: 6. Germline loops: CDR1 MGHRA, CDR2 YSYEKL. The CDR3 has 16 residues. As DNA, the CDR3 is TGCGCCAGCAGCCGCTTAGCGGGGGCTGACACCGGGGAGCTGTTTTTT. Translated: CASSRLAGADTGELFF.

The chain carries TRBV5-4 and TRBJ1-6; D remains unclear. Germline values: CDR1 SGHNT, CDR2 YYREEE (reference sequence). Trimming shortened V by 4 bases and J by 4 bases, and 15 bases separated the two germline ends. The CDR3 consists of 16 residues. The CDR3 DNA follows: TGTGCCAGCAGCGAAGGGAGGTCAGAATATAATTCACCCCTCCACTTT. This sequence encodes CASSEGRSEYNSPLHF.

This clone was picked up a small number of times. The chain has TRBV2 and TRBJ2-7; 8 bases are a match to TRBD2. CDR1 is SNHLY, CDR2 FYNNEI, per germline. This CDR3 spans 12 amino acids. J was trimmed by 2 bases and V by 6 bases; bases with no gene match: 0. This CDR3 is CASRGLAYEQYF. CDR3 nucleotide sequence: TGTGCCAGCAGGGGACTAGCCTACGAGCAGTACTTC.

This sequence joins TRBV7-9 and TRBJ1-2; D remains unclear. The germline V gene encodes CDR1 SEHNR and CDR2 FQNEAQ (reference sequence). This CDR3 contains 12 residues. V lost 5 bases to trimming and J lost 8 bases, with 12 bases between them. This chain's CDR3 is CASSGPLGGYTF. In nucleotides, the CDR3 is TGTGCCAGCAGCGGGCCTTTAGGCGGCTACACCTTC.

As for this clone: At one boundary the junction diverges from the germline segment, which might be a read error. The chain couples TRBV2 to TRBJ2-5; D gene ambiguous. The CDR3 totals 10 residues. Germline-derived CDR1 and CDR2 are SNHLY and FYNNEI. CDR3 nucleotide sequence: TGTGCCACACACCAGGAGACCCAGTACTTC. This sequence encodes CATHQETQYF.

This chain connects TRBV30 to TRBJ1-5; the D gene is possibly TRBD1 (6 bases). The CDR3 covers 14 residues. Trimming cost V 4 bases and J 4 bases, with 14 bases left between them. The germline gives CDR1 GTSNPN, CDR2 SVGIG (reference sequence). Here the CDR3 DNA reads TGTGCCTGGAATGGACGACAGGTAAATCAGCCCCAGCATTTT. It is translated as CAWNGRQVNQPQHF.

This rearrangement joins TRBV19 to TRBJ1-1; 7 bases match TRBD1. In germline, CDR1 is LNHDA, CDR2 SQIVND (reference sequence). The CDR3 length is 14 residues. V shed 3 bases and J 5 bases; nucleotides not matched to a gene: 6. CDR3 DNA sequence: TGTGCCAGTAGTATCCAGGGGGTACGGACTGAAGCTTTCTTT. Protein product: CASSIQGVRTEAFF. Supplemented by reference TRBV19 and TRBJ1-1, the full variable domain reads DGGITQSPKYLFRKEGQNVTLSCEQNLNHDAMYWYRQDPGQGLRLIYYSQIVNDFQKGDIAEGYSVSREKKESFPLTVTSAQKNPTAFYLCASSIQGVRTEAFFGQGTRLTVV.

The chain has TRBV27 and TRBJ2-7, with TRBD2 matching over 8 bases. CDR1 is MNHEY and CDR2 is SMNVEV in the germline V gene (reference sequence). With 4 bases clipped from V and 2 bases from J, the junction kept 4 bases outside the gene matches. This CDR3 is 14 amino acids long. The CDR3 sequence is CASSSGGGTYEQYF. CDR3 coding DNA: TGTGCCAGCAGTTCCGGGGGGGGGACCTACGAGCAGTACTTC.

This chain's CDR3 is CASLSGKHYEQYF. The DNA of the CDR3 is TGTGCCAGCCTCAGCGGCAAACACTACGAGCAGTACTTC. The chain carries TRBV6-5 and TRBJ2-7; D possibly corresponds to TRBD2 (5 bases). This CDR3 region has 13 residues. The germline gives CDR1 MNHEY, CDR2 SVGAGI. Trimming pared 8 bases from V and 3 bases from J, leaving 14 bases between.

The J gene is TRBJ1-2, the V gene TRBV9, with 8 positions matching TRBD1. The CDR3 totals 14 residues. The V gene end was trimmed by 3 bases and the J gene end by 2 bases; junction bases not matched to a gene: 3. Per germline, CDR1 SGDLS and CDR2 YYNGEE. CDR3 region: CASSGRGLNYGYTF. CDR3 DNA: TGTGCCAGCAGCGGCAGGGGGCTCAACTATGGCTACACCTTC.

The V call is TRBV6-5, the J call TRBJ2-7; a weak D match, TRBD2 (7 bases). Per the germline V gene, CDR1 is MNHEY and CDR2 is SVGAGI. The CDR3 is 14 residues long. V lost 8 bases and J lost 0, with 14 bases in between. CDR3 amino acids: CASGRGANSYEQYF. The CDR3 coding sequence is TGTGCCAGCGGGAGGGGGGCCAACTCCTACGAGCAGTACTTC.